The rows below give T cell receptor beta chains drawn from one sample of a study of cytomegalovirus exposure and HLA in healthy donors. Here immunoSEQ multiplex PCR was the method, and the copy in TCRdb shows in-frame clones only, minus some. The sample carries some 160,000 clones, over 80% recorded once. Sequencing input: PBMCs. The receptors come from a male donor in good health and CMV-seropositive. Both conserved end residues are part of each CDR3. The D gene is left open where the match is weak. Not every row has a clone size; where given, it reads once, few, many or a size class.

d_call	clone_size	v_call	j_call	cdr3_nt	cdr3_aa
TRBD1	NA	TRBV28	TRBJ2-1	TGTGCCAGCAGTTTCCGGGACAGGACTTACAATGAGCAGTTCTTC	CASSFRDRTYNEQFF
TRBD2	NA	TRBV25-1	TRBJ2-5	TGTGCCAGCAGTGACCCGGGACTAGCGGGAGTCGAGACCCAGTACTTC	CASSDPGLAGVETQYF
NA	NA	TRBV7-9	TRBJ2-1	TGTTCCAGCAGCCCCCGTGGCGGGTCCTACAATGAGCAGTTCTTC	CSSSPRGGSYNEQFF
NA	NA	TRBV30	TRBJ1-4	TGTGCCTCCCAAGCCGCCCATCCCGAAAAACTGTTTTTT	CASQAAHPEKLFF
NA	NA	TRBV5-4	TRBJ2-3	TGTGCCAGCAGCTTGGCCGGCGGGCCTAGCACAGATACGCAGTATTTT	CASSLAGGPSTDTQYF
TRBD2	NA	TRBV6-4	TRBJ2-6	TGTGCCAGCAGTCTTCTAGCGGGAACCTCTGGGGCCAACGTCCTGACTTTC	CASSLLAGTSGANVLTF
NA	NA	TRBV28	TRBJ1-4	TGTGCCAGCAGCTGGACAGCCAGTAATGAAAAACTGTTTTTT	CASSWTASNEKLFF
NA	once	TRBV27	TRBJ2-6	TGTGCCAGCAGTTTATTGGGGGGTCCTGGGGCCAACGTCCTGACTTTC	CASSLLGGPGANVLTF
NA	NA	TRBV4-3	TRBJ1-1	TGCGCCAGCAGCCAAGATCGAAGGGGAGGGTCTGAAGCTTTCTTT	CASSQDRRGGSEAFF
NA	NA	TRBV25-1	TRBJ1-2	TGTGCCAGCAGTGACCGGGAATCCTTTGGCTACACCTTC	CASSDRESFGYTF
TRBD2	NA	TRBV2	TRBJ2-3	TGTGCCAGCGGGACTAGTCCGCGCCCAGATACGCAGTATTTT	CASGTSPRPDTQYF
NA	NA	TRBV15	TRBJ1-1	TGTGCCACCAGCAGAGATGCCAGGGCTGAAGCTTTCTTT	CATSRDARAEAFF
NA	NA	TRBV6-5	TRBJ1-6	TGTGCCAGCAGTTACTCGAAGTTTACTGGTTCACCCCTCCACTTT	CASSYSKFTGSPLHF
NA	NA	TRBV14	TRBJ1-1	TGTGCCAGCAGCCAGGCCATCTTCTCTGAAGCTTTCTTT	CASSQAIFSEAFF
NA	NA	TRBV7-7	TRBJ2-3	TGTGCTAGCAGCTTAGAGAGGACAGATACGCAGTATTTT	CASSLERTDTQYF
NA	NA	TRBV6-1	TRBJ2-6	TGTGCCAGCAGTGAAGTGCAGGGGACAGGGGCCAACGTCCTGACTTTC	CASSEVQGTGANVLTF
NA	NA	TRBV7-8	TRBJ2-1	TGTGCCAGCAAAAGACACCGGGACTCCTCCTACAATGAGCAGTTCTTC	CASKRHRDSSYNEQFF
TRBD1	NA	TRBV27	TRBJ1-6	TGTGCCAGCCGGACAGGGGGCGGTCTGAGTTCACCCCTCCACTTT	CASRTGGGLSSPLHF
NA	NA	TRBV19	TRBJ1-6	TGTGCCAGTAGCGCACGAGGGCAGGGAGGAGTAAATTCACCCCTCCACTTT	CASSARGQGGVNSPLHF
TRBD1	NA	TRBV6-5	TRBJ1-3	TGTGCCAGCAGTTACTCGGGACAGATCTCTGGAAACACCATATATTTT	CASSYSGQISGNTIYF
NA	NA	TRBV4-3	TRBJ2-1	TGCGCCAGCAGCCAAGATAGGCCAGGGGAGGGTGAGCAGTTCTTC	CASSQDRPGEGEQFF
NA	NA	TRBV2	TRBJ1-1	TGTGCCAGTCGGTTCGGGGAAAGAACTGAAGCTTTCTTT	CASRFGERTEAFF